The 27 T cell receptor beta chains presented below share a single source sample, sequenced in a study of blood T cell repertoires in COVID-19. Sequenced by immunoSEQ multiplex PCR; TCRdb stores in-frame clones only, minus some. Of about 130,000 clones in the sample, roughly 80% were seen once. The sequencing input was peripheral blood. Every receptor here comes from a woman at least 80 years old with acute or convalescent COVID-19.

This clone was detected once. This sequence joins TRBV7-2 and TRBJ2-2; 8 bases fit TRBD1. Germline loops: CDR1 SGHTA, CDR2 FQGNSA. The CDR3 runs 16 residues. With 0 bases clipped from V and 8 bases from J, the junction kept 8 bases outside the gene matches. CDR3 sequence: CASSLAPGGYIGELFF. The CDR3 coding sequence is TGTGCCAGCAGCTTAGCGCCAGGGGGCTATATAGGGGAGCTGTTTTTT.

The gene calls are TRBV29-1 and TRBJ1-2, with D hard to call. CDR1 SQVTM and CDR2 ANQGSEA come from the germline V gene. Trimming removed 3 bases from V and 7 bases from J, with 9 bases in between. This CDR3 is built from 11 residues. The CDR3 here is CSVDRGSGYTF. The CDR3, as DNA: TGCAGCGTTGACCGAGGAAGTGGCTACACCTTC.

This clone was counted a few times. The genes are TRBV20-1 and TRBJ1-1, with 9 bases that match TRBD1. This CDR3 has 10 amino acids. Germline V gene sequence: CDR1 DFQATT, CDR2 SNEGSKA (reference sequence). With 6 bases clipped from V and 11 bases from J, the junction kept 4 bases outside the gene matches. In DNA form, the CDR3 reads TGCAGTGCCAGCGACAGGGGGGCTTTCTTT. Translation: CSASDRGAFF.

The V call is TRBV28, the J call TRBJ1-2, with D perhaps TRBD1 (6 bases). V was clipped by 4 bases and J by 1 base, with 13 bases between them. CDR3 length: 15 amino acids. Germline CDR1 MDHEN, CDR2 SYDVKM. Here the CDR3 DNA reads TGTGCCAGCAGTTCGCAACTCAGGGGTAACTATGGCTACACCTTC. It is translated as CASSSQLRGNYGYTF.

CDR3 protein: CASSGGLMNTEAFF. The CDR3, as DNA: TGTGCCAGCAGCGGAGGGCTGATGAACACTGAAGCTTTCTTT. This rearrangement joins TRBV9 to TRBJ1-1; no definite D call. This CDR3 region has 14 residues. V gave up 3 bases and J gave up 0 bases, with 9 bases separating them. The germline gives CDR1 SGDLS, CDR2 YYNGEE.

The V and J genes are TRBV5-1 and TRBJ1-2; no reliable D call. The V end lost 0 bases, the J end lost 4 bases, and 13 bases lay between the germline ends. The CDR3 totals 15 residues. Germline loops: CDR1 SGHRS, CDR2 YFSETQ. DNA for the CDR3: TGCGCCAGCAGCTTGGCCACCGACTCCGGCTATGGCTACACCTTC. Translation gives CASSLATDSGYGYTF.

This chain joins TRBV7-9 and TRBJ1-2, with 7 bases fitting TRBD1. This CDR3 is built from 12 residues. V trimming: 3 bases; J trimming: 7 bases; junction bases outside the gene matches: 2. Per the germline V gene, CDR1 is SEHNR and CDR2 is FQNEAQ (reference sequence). The CDR3 spells CASSLTGFGYTF. The CDR3, as DNA: TGTGCCAGCAGCTTGACAGGGTTTGGCTACACCTTC.

The rearrangement joins TRBV25-1 to TRBJ2-1, with no clear D. There are 11 residues in the CDR3. CDR1 and CDR2 from the germline V gene are MGHDK and SYGVNS. V gave up 5 bases and J gave up 8 bases, with 7 bases separating them. Here the CDR3 DNA reads TGTGCCAGCAGTCTAGTGTATGAGCAGTTCTTC. Amino acid sequence: CASSLVYEQFF.

The chain joins TRBV5-4 to TRBJ1-1; maybe TRBD1 (5 bases). Germline CDR1 reads SGHNT; CDR2 reads YYREEE (reference sequence). Trimming left V 0 bases short and J 0 bases short, with 12 bases between. This CDR3 is built from 16 residues. In DNA, the CDR3 is TGTGCCAGCAGCTTGGGCGGGACCCTCCTGAACACTGAAGCTTTCTTT. It specifies CASSLGGTLLNTEAFF.

The rearrangement joins TRBV7-6 to TRBJ2-1, with 12 bases lining up with TRBD2. The ends lost 5 bases at V and 8 bases at J; junction bases unmatched: 10. The CDR3 contains 16 residues. From germline, CDR1 is SGHVS and CDR2 FNYEAQ. CDR3 residues: CASSPRLAGVLDEQFF. The CDR3 DNA follows: TGTGCCAGCAGCCCCCGACTAGCGGGGGTATTAGATGAGCAGTTCTTC.

This chain uses TRBV7-3 with TRBJ1-3, with D uncertain. Trimming took 5 bases from V and 4 from J, leaving 18 bases between them. The CDR3 extends over 16 amino acids. Germline V gene data show CDR1 as SGHTA and CDR2 as FQGTGA. The CDR3 sequence is CASSLNSGVVGNTIYF. CDR3 sequence (DNA): TGTGCCAGCAGCCTAAACAGCGGGGTGGTAGGAAACACCATATATTTT.

V is TRBV2 and J is TRBJ1-2; 9 bases line up with TRBD1. Germline V CDR1 and CDR2: SNHLY, FYNNEI. This CDR3 is built from 14 residues. After removal of 6 bases from V and 2 bases from J, the junction contained 4 bases not matched to a gene. CDR3 sequence (DNA): TGTGCCAGCAGCCAACAGGGGGCGAACTATGGCTACACCTTC. Amino acids: CASSQQGANYGYTF.

The J gene is TRBJ1-5, the V gene TRBV2; 7 bases match TRBD1. The CDR3 has 15 amino acids. V dropped 8 bases and J dropped 0; count of bases not matched to a gene: 7. CDR1 SNHLY and CDR2 FYNNEI come from the germline V gene. In DNA, the CDR3 is TGTGCCAGCCTCCGGGACAGCTATAGCAATCAGCCCCAGCATTTT. This sequence encodes CASLRDSYSNQPQHF.

CDR3 amino acids: CATSRGPGVSSGNTIYF. DNA of the CDR3: TGTGCCACCAGCAGAGGCCCCGGAGTGAGCTCTGGAAACACCATATATTTT. The chain has TRBV15 and TRBJ1-3; D is uncertain. The CDR3 extends over 17 amino acids. V was clipped by 1 base and J by 0 bases, with 13 bases between them. Per germline, CDR1 LNHNV and CDR2 YYDKDF (reference sequence).

In this sample, this clone turned up a few times. This chain connects TRBV10-1 to TRBJ2-1; 8 bases line up with TRBD1. The junction had 2 bases not matched to a gene; V was cut back by 5 bases and J by 8 bases. The CDR3 loop spans 12 amino acids. The germline CDR1 and CDR2 sequences are WNHNN and SYGVQD (reference sequence). Here the CDR3 DNA reads TGCGCCAGCAGTTCAGGGGGCGATGAGCAGTTCTTC. Its translation: CASSSGGDEQFF.

The CDR3 loop is CASSSLAGGYNEQFF. The CDR3, as DNA: TGCGCCAGCAGTTCGTTAGCGGGGGGTTACAATGAGCAGTTCTTC. The chain employs TRBV23-1 and TRBJ2-1; 10 positions agree with TRBD2. TRBV23-1 is known as an ORF, though its function is uncertain. V was pared by 5 bases and J by 4 bases, with 5 bases of the junction left unmatched. The CDR3 length is 15 residues.

The chain employs TRBV27 and TRBJ1-6; D possibly corresponds to TRBD1 (5 bases). V was shortened by 0 bases and J by 11 bases, with 8 bases between the two germline ends. The CDR3 sequence is 13 residues long. Germline V lookup: CDR1 MNHEY, CDR2 SMNVEV (reference sequence). CDR3 protein: CASSLSQGPPLHF. The CDR3 region has the DNA TGTGCCAGCAGTTTATCCCAGGGCCCACCCCTCCACTTT.

The chain is built from TRBV3-1 (or the pseudogene TRBV3-2) and TRBJ1-2, with 7 nucleotides matching TRBD1. CDR3 length: 14 residues. Looked up from germline, CDR1 is LGHDT and CDR2 is YNNKEL (reference sequence). The V segment lost 3 bases and the J segment 7 bases; nucleotides outside the gene matches: 8. CDR3 sequence reads: CASSHGTVGSGYTF. The CDR3 DNA is TGTGCCAGCAGCCACGGGACAGTTGGATCTGGCTACACCTTC.

The chain combines TRBV7-9 with TRBJ2-1; 8 bases line up with TRBD1. V lost 6 bases, J lost 16 bases, and 14 bases stayed unmatched. Germline lookup yields CDR1 SEHNR and CDR2 FQNEAQ (reference sequence). The CDR3 runs 13 residues. In DNA form, the CDR3 reads TGTGCCAGCAGTGCACCCTCGACAGGGGTGGGCTTCTTC. Protein sequence: CASSAPSTGVGFF.

The V and J genes are TRBV11-2 and TRBJ1-2; TRBD1 agrees at 7 bases. This CDR3 spans 13 amino acids. Germline V lookup: CDR1 SGHAT, CDR2 FQNNGV. V lost 5 bases, J lost 1 base, and 1 base stayed unmatched. The CDR3 spells CASSRDSNYGYTF. The CDR3 coding sequence is TGTGCCAGCAGCCGGGACAGTAACTATGGCTACACCTTC. Combining the CDR3 with reference TRBV11-2 and TRBJ1-2 gives the whole variable domain EAGVAQSPRYKIIEKRQSVAFWCNPISGHATLYWYQQILGQGPKLLIQFQNNGVVDDSQLPKDRFSAERLKGVDSTLKIQPAKLEDSAVYLCASSRDSNYGYTFGSGTRLTVV.

The chain has TRBV19 and TRBJ2-3; TRBD1 matches at 9 bases. The V and J ends lost 2 bases and 4 bases, in that order; junction bases with no gene match: 7. Germline CDR1 LNHDA, CDR2 SQIVND (reference sequence). The CDR3 extends over 16 amino acids. CDR3: CASSIRDRVAADTQYF. The CDR3, as DNA: TGTGCCAGTAGTATACGGGACAGGGTAGCTGCAGATACGCAGTATTTT.

This clone is a singleton in its sample. CDR3 loop: CASSNRGGQGYNEQFF. The DNA for the CDR3 is TGTGCCAGCAGCAACCGGGGGGGCCAGGGATACAATGAGCAGTTCTTC. The V call is TRBV7-9, the J call TRBJ2-1; 8 bases fit TRBD2. With V trimmed by 5 bases and J by 4 bases, 10 bases remained unmatched. CDR1 is SEHNR, CDR2 FQNEAQ, per germline (reference sequence). The CDR3 runs 16 residues.

The rearrangement uses TRBV27 and TRBJ1-2; 7 nucleotides line up with TRBD1. Germline V gene lookup returns CDR1 MNHEY and CDR2 SMNVEV (reference sequence). V gave up 7 bases and J gave up 5 bases; unmatched junction bases: 13. This CDR3 is built from 15 residues. The CDR3 nucleotides are TGTGCCAGCATGCGGGCAGGGGGAGTCGAGTATGGCTACACCTTC. It yields the protein CASMRAGGVEYGYTF.

The chain combines TRBV7-2 with TRBJ1-2, with TRBD1 identical over 9 bases. The V gene end was trimmed by 5 bases and the J gene end by 6 bases; junction bases not matched to a gene: 7. The CDR3 has 14 amino acids. Germline loops: CDR1 SGHTA, CDR2 FQGNSA. In DNA form, the CDR3 reads TGTGCCAGCAGCACCCGGACAGGGGTGCATGGCTACACCTTC. Its protein is CASSTRTGVHGYTF.

V usage is TRBV6-1 and J usage is TRBJ1-2; no definite D call. Germline-derived CDR1 and CDR2 are MNHNS and SASEGT. V was clipped by 0 bases and J by 1 base, with 12 bases between them. CDR3 length: 16 amino acids. The CDR3 DNA follows: TGTGCCAGCAGTGAAGCTTGGAGCGGGATTAACTATGGCTACACCTTC. As protein: CASSEAWSGINYGYTF.

V and J are TRBV7-2 and TRBJ1-2; 7 bases agree with TRBD1. CDR1 SGHTA and CDR2 FQGNSA come from the germline V gene. CDR3 length: 18 residues. V shed 3 bases and J 4 bases; nucleotides not matched to a gene: 17. The CDR3 here is CASSFNRGPSEAGYGYTF. The CDR3 nucleotides are TGTGCCAGCAGCTTTAACAGGGGCCCCTCGGAGGCGGGCTATGGCTACACCTTC. The complete variable domain, with remaining parts taken from reference TRBV7-2 and TRBJ1-2, reads GAGVSQSPSNKVTEKGKDVELRCDPISGHTALYWYRQSLGQGLEFLIYFQGNSAPDKSGLPSDRFSAERTGGSVSTLTIQRTQQEDSAVYLCASSFNRGPSEAGYGYTFGSGTRLTVV.

The chain uses TRBV6-5 and TRBJ1-2; D gene ambiguous. Per germline, CDR1 MNHEY and CDR2 SVGAGI. This CDR3 is 13 amino acids long. The V gene lost 4 bases and the J gene lost 0 bases, with 6 bases spanning the gap. The CDR3 spells CASSLQPNYGYTF. CDR3 in DNA: TGTGCCAGCAGTTTACAGCCTAACTATGGCTACACCTTC.